Many counts were recorded for the clone carrying this T cell receptor beta chain. The antigen remains undetermined. These data come from a study of CD8 T cells in ankylosing spondylitis. The CDR3 loop spans 13 amino acids. Trimming removed 3 bases at V and 3 bases at J, with 8 bases between. The germline V gene encodes CDR1 MGHRA and CDR2 YSYEKL. Study results and caveats: In ankylosing spondylitis blood, a motif of seven to nine highly homologous TCR beta variants appeared characteristic. Clones that were linked to disease were CD8+ and were relatively rare in peripheral blood.

In TCRdb, the 5' RACE reads were re-called with MiXCR into one record per CDR3 protein. Of roughly 670,000 distinct CDR3 sequences in the sample, under 20% were seen once. The TCR sequence derives from a male donor with ankylosing spondylitis. This sequence joins TRBV4-1 and TRBJ1-2; tentatively, D is TRBD1 (5 bases). Sequencing input: blood, either unsorted or a sorted T cell fraction (not recorded which). Written as DNA, the CDR3 is TGCGCCAGCAGCCACCCGACAGACTATGGCTACACCTTC. Protein: CASSHPTDYGYTF.